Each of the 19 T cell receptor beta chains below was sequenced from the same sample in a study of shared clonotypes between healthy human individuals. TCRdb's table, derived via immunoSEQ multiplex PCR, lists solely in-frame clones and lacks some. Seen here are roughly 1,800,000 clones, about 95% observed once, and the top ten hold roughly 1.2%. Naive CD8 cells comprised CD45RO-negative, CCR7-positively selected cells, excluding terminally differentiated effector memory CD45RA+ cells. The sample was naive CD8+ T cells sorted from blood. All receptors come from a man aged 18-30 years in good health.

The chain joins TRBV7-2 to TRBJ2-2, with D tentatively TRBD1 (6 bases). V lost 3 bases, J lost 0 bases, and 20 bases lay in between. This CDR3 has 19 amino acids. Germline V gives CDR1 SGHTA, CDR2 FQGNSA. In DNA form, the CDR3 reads TGTGCCAGCAGCTTGGTCTCCAGGGACACACACGCGAACACCGGGGAGCTGTTTTTT. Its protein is CASSLVSRDTHANTGELFF.

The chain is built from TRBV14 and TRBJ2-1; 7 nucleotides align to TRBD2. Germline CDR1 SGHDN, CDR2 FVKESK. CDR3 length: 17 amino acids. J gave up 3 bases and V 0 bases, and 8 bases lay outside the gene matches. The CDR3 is CASSQEQAQRGYNEQFF. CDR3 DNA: TGTGCCAGCAGCCAAGAACAGGCGCAGCGGGGCTACAATGAGCAGTTCTTC.

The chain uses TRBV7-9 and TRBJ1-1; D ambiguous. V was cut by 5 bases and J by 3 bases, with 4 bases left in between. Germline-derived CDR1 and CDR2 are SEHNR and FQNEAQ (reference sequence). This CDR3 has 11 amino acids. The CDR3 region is CASSTDTEAFF. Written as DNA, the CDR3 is TGTGCCAGCAGCACGGACACTGAAGCTTTCTTT. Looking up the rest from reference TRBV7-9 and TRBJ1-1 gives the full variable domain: DTGVSQNPRHKITKRGQNVTFRCDPISEHNRLYWYRQTLGQGPEFLTYFQNEAQLEKSRLLSDRFSAERPKGSFSTLEIQRTEQGDSAMYLCASSTDTEAFFGQGTRLTVV.

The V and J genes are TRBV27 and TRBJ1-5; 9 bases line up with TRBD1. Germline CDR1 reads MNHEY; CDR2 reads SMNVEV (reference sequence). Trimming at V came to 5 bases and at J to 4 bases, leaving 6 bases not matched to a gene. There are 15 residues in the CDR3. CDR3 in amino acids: CASSELTGGNQPQHF. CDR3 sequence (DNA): TGTGCCAGCAGTGAGCTGACAGGGGGAAATCAGCCCCAGCATTTT.

This CDR3 is CASSTGTGLSYEQYF. Written as DNA, the CDR3 is TGTGCCAGTAGTACCGGGACAGGTTTATCCTACGAGCAGTACTTC. The V and J genes are TRBV19 and TRBJ2-7; TRBD1 aligns across 8 bases. With V trimmed by 4 bases and J by 1 base, 6 bases remained unmatched. The CDR3 is 15 amino acids. Germline V lookup: CDR1 LNHDA, CDR2 SQIVND (reference sequence).

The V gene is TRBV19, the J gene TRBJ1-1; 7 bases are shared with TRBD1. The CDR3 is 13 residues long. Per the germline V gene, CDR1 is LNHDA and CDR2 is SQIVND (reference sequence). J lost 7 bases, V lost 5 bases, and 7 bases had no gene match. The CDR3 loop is CASSVGTAIEAFF. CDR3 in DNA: TGTGCCAGTAGTGTAGGGACAGCAATTGAAGCTTTCTTT. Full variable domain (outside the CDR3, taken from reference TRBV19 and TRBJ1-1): DGGITQSPKYLFRKEGQNVTLSCEQNLNHDAMYWYRQDPGQGLRLIYYSQIVNDFQKGDIAEGYSVSREKKESFPLTVTSAQKNPTAFYLCASSVGTAIEAFFGQGTRLTVV.

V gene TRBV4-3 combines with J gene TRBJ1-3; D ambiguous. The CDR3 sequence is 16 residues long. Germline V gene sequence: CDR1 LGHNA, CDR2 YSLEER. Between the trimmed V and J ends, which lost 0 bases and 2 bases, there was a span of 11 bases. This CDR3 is CASSQDRADAGNTIYF. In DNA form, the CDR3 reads TGCGCCAGCAGCCAAGATCGGGCGGACGCTGGAAACACCATATATTTT.

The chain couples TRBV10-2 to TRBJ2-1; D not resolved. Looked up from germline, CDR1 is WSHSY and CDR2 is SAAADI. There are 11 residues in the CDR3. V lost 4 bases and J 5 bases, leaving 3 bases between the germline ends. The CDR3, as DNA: TGCGCCAGCAGTGTCGACAATGAGCAGTTCTTC. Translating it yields CASSVDNEQFF.

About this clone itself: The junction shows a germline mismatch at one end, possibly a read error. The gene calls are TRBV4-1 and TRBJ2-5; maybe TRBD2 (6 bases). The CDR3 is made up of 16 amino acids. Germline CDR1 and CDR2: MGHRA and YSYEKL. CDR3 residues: CTSSPENGIAEETQYF. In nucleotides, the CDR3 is TGCACCAGCAGCCCCGAAAACGGTATAGCGGAGGAGACCCAGTACTTC.

CDR3 amino acids: CASSLGGNGNDEQFF. CDR3 nucleotide sequence: TGTGCCAGCAGCTTAGGGGGTAACGGCAACGATGAGCAGTTCTTC. This chain connects TRBV7-2 to TRBJ2-1, with D unresolved. The CDR3 is 15 residues long. Germline assignment: CDR1 SGHTA and CDR2 FQGNSA. Trimming stripped 1 base from V and 8 bases from J, with 15 bases between.

CDR3 bases: TGTGCCAGCAGCCATCCCCACGGACCCCTTGGGACTAGCGGGAGCACAGATACGCAGTATTTT. Amino acid sequence: CASSHPHGPLGTSGSTDTQYF. The V call is TRBV7-4, the J call TRBJ2-3, with 12 bases aligning to TRBD2. With V trimmed by 5 bases and J by 0 bases, 18 bases remained unmatched. The CDR3 consists of 21 residues. Germline V gene sequence: CDR1 SGHVT, CDR2 SQSDAQ.

CDR3 in amino acids: CASSLGLGGEGDTQYF. In DNA form, the CDR3 reads TGCGCCAGCAGCCTAGGTCTAGGGGGAGAGGGGGATACGCAGTATTTT. This chain joins TRBV4-3 and TRBJ2-3; perhaps TRBD1 as D (6 bases). V was clipped by 4 bases and J by 6 bases, with 20 bases between them. Germline CDR1 reads LGHNA; CDR2 reads YSLEER. This CDR3 spans 16 amino acids.

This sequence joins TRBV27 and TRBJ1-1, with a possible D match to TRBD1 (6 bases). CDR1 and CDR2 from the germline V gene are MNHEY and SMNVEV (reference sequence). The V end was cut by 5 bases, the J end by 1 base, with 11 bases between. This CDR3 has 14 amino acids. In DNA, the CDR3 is TGTGCCAGCAGTCCCAGGGGCGAGAACACTGAAGCTTTCTTT. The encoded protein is CASSPRGENTEAFF.

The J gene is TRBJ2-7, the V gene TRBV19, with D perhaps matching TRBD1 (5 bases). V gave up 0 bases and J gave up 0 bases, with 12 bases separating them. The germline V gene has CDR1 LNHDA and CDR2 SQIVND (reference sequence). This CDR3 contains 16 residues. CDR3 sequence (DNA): TGTGCCAGTAGTATAGATCTCGAGGACACCTCCTACGAGCAGTACTTC. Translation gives CASSIDLEDTSYEQYF.

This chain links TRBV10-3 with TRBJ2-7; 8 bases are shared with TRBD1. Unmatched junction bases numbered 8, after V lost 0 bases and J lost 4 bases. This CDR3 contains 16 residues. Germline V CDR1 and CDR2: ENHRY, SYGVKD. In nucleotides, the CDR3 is TGTGCCATCAGTGAGTCGAGGGACAGGTTTATTTACGAGCAGTACTTC. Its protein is CAISESRDRFIYEQYF.

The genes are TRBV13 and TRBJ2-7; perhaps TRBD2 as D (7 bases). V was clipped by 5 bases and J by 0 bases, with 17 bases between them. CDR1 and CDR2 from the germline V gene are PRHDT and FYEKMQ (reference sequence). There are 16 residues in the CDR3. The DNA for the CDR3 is TGTGCCAGCAGCGGAAGGGGGAGCGGGGTCTCCTACGAGCAGTACTTC. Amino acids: CASSGRGSGVSYEQYF. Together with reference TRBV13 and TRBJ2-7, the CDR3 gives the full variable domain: AAGVIQSPRHLIKEKRETATLKCYPIPRHDTVYWYQQGPGQDPQFLISFYEKMQSDKGSIPDRFSAQQFSDYHSELNMSSLELGDSALYFCASSGRGSGVSYEQYFGPGTRLTVT.

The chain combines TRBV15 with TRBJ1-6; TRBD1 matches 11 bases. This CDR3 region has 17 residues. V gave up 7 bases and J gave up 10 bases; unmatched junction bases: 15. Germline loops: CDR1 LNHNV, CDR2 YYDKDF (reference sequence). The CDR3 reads CATTPRRTGGLQSPLHF. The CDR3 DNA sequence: TGTGCCACCACCCCGAGGAGGACAGGGGGCTTGCAATCACCCCTCCACTTT.

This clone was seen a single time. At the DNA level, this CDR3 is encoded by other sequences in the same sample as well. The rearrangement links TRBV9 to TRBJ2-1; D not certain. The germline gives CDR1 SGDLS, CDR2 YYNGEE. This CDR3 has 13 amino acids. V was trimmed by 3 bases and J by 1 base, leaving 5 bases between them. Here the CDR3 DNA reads TGTGCCAGCAGCGATAGTTCCTACAATGAGCAGTTCTTC. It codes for CASSDSSYNEQFF.

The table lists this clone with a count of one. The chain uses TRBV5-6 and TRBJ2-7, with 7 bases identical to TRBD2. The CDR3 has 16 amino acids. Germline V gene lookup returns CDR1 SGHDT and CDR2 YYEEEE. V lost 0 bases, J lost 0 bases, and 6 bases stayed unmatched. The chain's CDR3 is CASSLELARSSYEQYF. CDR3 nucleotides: TGTGCCAGCAGCTTGGAACTAGCGCGGAGCTCCTACGAGCAGTACTTC.